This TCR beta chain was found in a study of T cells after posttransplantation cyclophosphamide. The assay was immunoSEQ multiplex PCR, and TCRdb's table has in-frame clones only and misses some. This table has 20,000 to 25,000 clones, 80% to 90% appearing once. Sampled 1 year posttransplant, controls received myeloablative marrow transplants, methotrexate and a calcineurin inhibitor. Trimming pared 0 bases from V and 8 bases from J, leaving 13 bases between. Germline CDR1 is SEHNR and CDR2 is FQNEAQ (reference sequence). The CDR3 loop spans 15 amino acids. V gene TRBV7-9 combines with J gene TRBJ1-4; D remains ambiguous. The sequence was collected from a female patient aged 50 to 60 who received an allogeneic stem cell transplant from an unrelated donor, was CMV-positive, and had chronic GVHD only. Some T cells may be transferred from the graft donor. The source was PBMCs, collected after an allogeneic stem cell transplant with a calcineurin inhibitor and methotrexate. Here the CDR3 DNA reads TGTGCCAGCAGCTTAGCGAGGCAGAGGGAAGAAAAACTGTTTTTT. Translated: CASSLARQREEKLFF.